This T cell receptor (beta chain) was sequenced for a study of T cells in Graves' hyperthyroidism and ophthalmopathy (dated by TCRdb to the late 2010s). About the study as a whole: Peripheral blood was sampled at the time of initial diagnosis, prior to any treatment. According to the paper, TCR Vbeta CDR3 sequencing was carried out on roughly 130 peripheral blood samples, which came from more than 40 ophthalmopathy, 70 to 80 hyperthyroidism and about 17 progressor patients. Following sampling, methimazole starting at 30 mg daily was given to hyperthyroidism patients, and high-dose intravenous methylprednisolone was given to ophthalmopathy patients. In about 6 Graves' hyperthyroidism patients, the study also compared T-cell repertoires from thyroid tissue with T-cell repertoires from blood. A discovery cohort of about 96 patients, 43 with Graves' ophthalmopathy and 55 to 65 with stable Graves' hyperthyroidism, was used to find distinguishing TCR V-J signatures. The 85 to 100 discovery patients were divided at random into training and test sets in a 7:3 ratio. An independent validation cohort of around 19 hyperthyroidism patients and 17 patients who later progressed to ophthalmopathy tested prospective prediction of ophthalmopathy. The paper's findings and limits, for the study overall: In validation, progression to ophthalmopathy was predicted by the model with 70% to 71% sensitivity and nearly 75% specificity, a median of around 6.5 months before onset. No statistical method was used to fix the sample size in advance, and group allocation was not hidden from the investigators. Most expanded thyroid clonotypes (frequency above 0.001) were also detected in blood, a finding suggesting that blood repertoires may reflect thyroid immune responses. A model built on a 13 V-J signature distinguished ophthalmopathy from stable hyperthyroidism, reaching 85% to 90% sensitivity and about 81% specificity in cross-validation and 80%/75% in testing.

The TCR beta CDR3 regions were amplified from RNA transcripts. A first-round RT-PCR of the TCR CDR3 used the HTBI primer set with the Qiagen OneStep RT-PCR kit. Libraries were constructed in a second round of multiplex PCR, after which size selection and purification were performed. Libraries were sequenced paired-end with 100 bp reads on an Illumina HiSeq2000. As for how the authors treated the data: SOAPnuke was used to process the raw data, with reads discarded if the reads contained adapters or uncalled bases, had a mean Phred below 15, or lacked an exact constant-primer or identifier match. High-quality paired reads were merged with COPE v1.2.5, and unique nucleotide sequences were defined as clonotypes. MiTCR v1.1 was used to align clonotypes to the IMGT TRBV, TRBD and TRBJ reference segments. The analysis was restricted to V-J combinations with a frequency above 0.0001, which together covered about 99% of the repertoires. A TCS score was defined as the ratio of F50 (clonal expansion) to E x V (chaos), with BLOSUM62-based TCRdist applied between CDR3 peptides within each V-J. Welch's t-statistics and random forest reduced fewer than 550 V-J features to roughly 13, which were used in a naive Bayes classifier (R e1071). TCRdb handled the public reads itself, with Q25 trimming in fastp and clone calling in MiXCR, and kept productive beta chains. Each CDR3 protein gets just one entry, which takes the most common genes and DNA from the rows behind it. The V and J calls follow TCRdb's processing rather than the paper's. In this sample the table shows around 490,000 distinct CDR3 sequences, about 20% of which occur a single time. Roughly 50% of the sample goes to the ten largest clones.

Ophthalmopathy patients had moderately to severely active disease, with a Clinical Activity Score of 3 or more, a NOSPECS grade of 4 or more, and a disease duration of less than 3 months. The study excluded patients with uncontrolled infections, other autoimmune diseases, pregnancy or lactation. Diagnoses were established on the basis of clinical symptoms, serum thyroxine and TRAb, thyroid ultrasound, and orbital computed tomography. PBMCs were separated from roughly 10 ml of fresh peripheral blood using Ficoll-Paque density gradient centrifugation. Total RNA was extracted using Trizol reagent, and RNA quality was assessed on an Agilent 2100 Bioanalyzer. The table lists this clonotype with many counts. Its antigen is currently not known. Per-base qualities were not stored, and no clone one base away is much larger. The CDR3 starts with the cysteine, ends with the phenylalanine, and has 14 residues. Solely the CDR3 DNA is kept, with 42 bases framed from the first base. After removal of 5 bases from V and 8 bases from J, the junction retains 5 bases not matched to a gene.

The receptor chain draws on TRBV12-3 or TRBV12-4 and TRBJ1-5, and 11 junction bases match TRBD1. The origin of this receptor is a middle-aged man with Graves' ophthalmopathy. The sequenced material came from blood. Here the CDR3 is given as CASSPGTGGEPQHF. In nucleotide form, the sequence is TGTGCCAGCAGTCCCGGGACAGGGGGGGAGCCCCAGCATTTT.